The 18 T cell receptor beta chains below come from one sample, sequenced in a study of blood T cells in healthy people across ages. Next came a second PCR, run for about 7 to 12 cycles, which used a sample-barcoded 5' primer along with a J-beta primer mix. TCRdb reanalysed the 5' RACE reads using MiXCR and keeps one entry per CDR3 protein. The sample lists about 780,000 distinct CDR3 sequences, approximately 24% occurring once. The same sample was also used in a study of T cells of mothers and their children.

Sequencing was performed on blood. The receptor source for this set is a boy aged 5-17 years in good health.

The V call is TRBV28, the J call TRBJ2-7; D is ambiguous. There are 13 residues in the CDR3. Germline CDR1 reads MDHEN; CDR2 reads SYDVKM. Deletions cut 2 bases from V and 7 bases from J, with 12 bases between. CDR3: CASSLVKFEEQYF. The CDR3 bases are TGTGCCAGCAGTTTAGTGAAATTCGAAGAGCAGTACTTC.

V usage is TRBV10-3 and J usage is TRBJ2-3; D perhaps matches TRBD2 (6 bases). The CDR3 contains 13 residues. Trimming took off 8 bases at V and 4 bases at J, with 13 bases between the two ends. Germline CDR1 and CDR2: ENHRY and SYGVKD. As DNA, the CDR3 is TGTGCCATCGGGGGGATCCGAGCAGATACGCAGTATTTT. This encodes CAIGGIRADTQYF.

The CDR3 region has the DNA TGTGCCAGCTCCCTTCAGACTGGCAACCAAGAGACCCAGTACTTC. Its translation is CASSLQTGNQETQYF. This chain links TRBV18 with TRBJ2-5; D call uncertain. The germline V and J ends were trimmed by 6 bases and 0 bases, with 14 bases remaining between them. Germline CDR1 reads KGHSH; CDR2 reads LQKENI. This CDR3 has 15 residues.

This clonotype was counted between two and nine times. The rearrangement links TRBV25-1 to TRBJ2-4; the D gene is possibly TRBD2 (6 bases). Between the trimmed V and J ends, which lost 4 bases and 0 bases, there was a span of 13 bases. CDR3 length: 16 amino acids. Per germline, CDR1 MGHDK and CDR2 SYGVNS. CDR3 sequence: CASSGGTALAKNIQYF. CDR3 DNA: TGTGCCAGCAGTGGCGGGACTGCCCTAGCCAAAAACATTCAGTACTTC.

V is TRBV20-1 and J is TRBJ2-7; TRBD2 might be the D (6 bases). Germline assignment: CDR1 DFQATT and CDR2 SNEGSKA (reference sequence). The CDR3 contains 12 residues. V shed 0 bases and J shed 9 bases, with 12 bases lying between them. The DNA for the CDR3 is TGCAGTGCTAGAGATGGGGGGTTGAGGCAGTACTTC. Translation gives CSARDGGLRQYF.

This clonotype came up a few times. The chain employs TRBV5-1 and TRBJ2-5; D gene ambiguous. Trimming left V 0 bases short and J 4 bases short, with 13 bases between. The CDR3 is 15 residues long. Germline CDR1 and CDR2: SGHRS and YFSETQ. The CDR3 DNA is TGCGCCAGCAGCTTGGCGGACGGTAACAGAGAGACCCAGTACTTC. Protein: CASSLADGNRETQYF.

This clonotype occurred a few times. V gene TRBV7-9 combines with J gene TRBJ2-5, with 11 positions matching TRBD2. The J call may be in error: the DNA end matches TRBJ2-1 better. The CDR3 is 14 amino acids. Germline-derived CDR1 and CDR2 are SEHNR and FQNEAQ (reference sequence). CDR3 sequence reads: CASSVLAGGGEQFF. In DNA, the CDR3 is TGTGCCAGCAGCGTTCTAGCGGGGGGTGGTGAGCAGTTCTTC.

The chain joins TRBV7-2 to TRBJ2-5; 8 bases fit TRBD2. The junction had 4 bases not matched to a gene; V was cut back by 7 bases and J by 0 bases. This CDR3 comprises 14 residues. Germline CDR1 is SGHTA and CDR2 is FQGNSA. DNA of the CDR3: TGTGCCAGCAATTCGGGGGGGCACCAAGAGACCCAGTACTTC. Its translation is CASNSGGHQETQYF. The full variable domain, in which reference TRBV7-2 and TRBJ2-5 provide the parts outside the CDR3, is GAGVSQSPSNKVTEKGKDVELRCDPISGHTALYWYRQSLGQGLEFLIYFQGNSAPDKSGLPSDRFSAERTGGSVSTLTIQRTQQEDSAVYLCASNSGGHQETQYFGPGTRLLVL.

The sample holds a few counts of this clonotype. The rearrangement joins TRBV5-1 to TRBJ2-5, with D possibly matching TRBD1 (6 bases). Judging by the DNA end, TRBJ2-7 fits better; the J call may be wrong. The CDR3 has 13 residues. Germline V lookup: CDR1 SGHRS, CDR2 YFSETQ. Written as DNA, the CDR3 is TGCGCCAGCAGGGCAGGGGCCCCTTACGAGCAGTACTTC. Translated, it gives CASRAGAPYEQYF.

This chain joins TRBV28 and TRBJ2-5, with TRBD2 matching 9 bases. The CDR3 has 16 amino acids. Germline CDR1 is MDHEN and CDR2 is SYDVKM. Trimming cost V 6 bases and J 3 bases; bases outside gene matches: 11. The CDR3: CASSVLASGVKETQYF. The CDR3 DNA is TGTGCCAGCAGCGTTCTGGCTAGCGGGGTTAAAGAGACCCAGTACTTC.

This clonotype came up a few times. The chain carries TRBV27 and TRBJ2-2; 10 bases align to TRBD1. V was clipped by 7 bases and J by 3 bases; unmatched bases: 5. The CDR3 contains 15 residues. Per the germline V gene, CDR1 is MNHEY and CDR2 is SMNVEV (reference sequence). The CDR3 nucleotides read TGTGCCAGCACAGGACAGGGGGGGGACACCGGGGAGCTGTTTTTT. This encodes CASTGQGGDTGELFF.

The J gene is TRBJ2-4, the V gene TRBV7-9; D may be TRBD2 (6 bases). The V and J ends lost 1 base and 6 bases respectively, with 19 bases between them. The CDR3 runs to 17 residues. CDR1 and CDR2 from the germline V gene are SEHNR and FQNEAQ (reference sequence). CDR3 DNA sequence: TGTGCCAGCAGCTTAGGGCGGGGACCCACGTGGTTAAACATTCAGTACTTC. As protein: CASSLGRGPTWLNIQYF. The whole variable domain, filled in from reference TRBV7-9 and TRBJ2-4, reads DTGVSQNPRHKITKRGQNVTFRCDPISEHNRLYWYRQTLGQGPEFLTYFQNEAQLEKSRLLSDRFSAERPKGSFSTLEIQRTEQGDSAMYLCASSLGRGPTWLNIQYFGAGTRLSVL.

This clonotype has a handful of counts. The genes are TRBV5-1 and TRBJ1-4; maybe TRBD1 (6 bases). V lost 4 bases to trimming and J lost 8 bases, with 21 bases between them. Germline CDR1 and CDR2: SGHRS and YFSETQ. This CDR3 spans 16 amino acids. CDR3 coding DNA: TGCGCCAGCAGCAGAGAGTGGACAGCCCCGGAGGAAAAACTGTTTTTT. Its translation is CASSREWTAPEEKLFF.

On this clonotype itself: Germline and junction disagree at one end, which may indicate a read error. V usage is TRBV7-7 and J usage is TRBJ2-1, with a possible D match to TRBD2 (5 bases). Germline assignment: CDR1 SSHAT and CDR2 FNYEAQ (reference sequence). CDR3 length equals 13 residues. The CDR3 reads CASSPTAGHEQFF. CDR3 nucleotide sequence: TGTGCTAGCAGCCCCACGGCGGGCCATGAGCAGTTCTTC.

This clonotype has a handful of counts. V gene TRBV10-3 combines with J gene TRBJ2-5; D is unclear. The germline V gene has CDR1 ENHRY and CDR2 SYGVKD. The CDR3 loop spans 13 amino acids. V was trimmed by 0 bases and J by 5 bases, leaving 7 bases between them. CDR3 protein: CAISESKSETQYF. The CDR3 nucleotides read TGTGCCATCAGTGAGTCGAAGTCCGAGACCCAGTACTTC.

This clonotype was detected a few times. The chain links TRBV28 to TRBJ2-5, with 7 bases that match TRBD1. CDR3 size: 16 residues. CDR1 and CDR2 from the germline V gene are MDHEN and SYDVKM. With 1 base clipped from V and 1 base from J, the junction kept 6 bases outside the gene matches. This CDR3 is CASSLFQAGGQETQYF. CDR3 nucleotide sequence: TGTGCCAGCAGTTTATTCCAGGCAGGGGGCCAAGAGACCCAGTACTTC. The whole variable domain, remainder taken from reference TRBV28 and TRBJ2-5, is DVKVTQSSRYLVKRTGEKVFLECVQDMDHENMFWYRQDPGLGLRLIYFSYDVKMKEKGDIPEGYSVSREKKERFSLILESASTNQTSMYLCASSLFQAGGQETQYFGPGTRLLVL.

This chain uses TRBV12-3 or TRBV12-4 with TRBJ1-4; TRBD1 agrees at 8 bases. The CDR3 contains 13 residues. With 6 bases clipped from V and 8 bases from J, the junction kept 5 bases outside the gene matches. The DNA for the CDR3 is TGTGCCAGCAGGGACAGGGCGCGAGAAAAACTGTTTTTT. Protein: CASRDRAREKLFF.

This clonotype was recorded a few times. This rearrangement joins TRBV19 to TRBJ2-7; D gene uncertain. Germline V gene data show CDR1 as LNHDA and CDR2 as SQIVND (reference sequence). V was cut by 3 bases and J by 0 bases, with 9 bases left in between. The CDR3 runs to 14 residues. CDR3 bases: TGTGCCAGTAGTATCATCGGCAGCTCCTACGAGCAGTACTTC. It encodes CASSIIGSSYEQYF.